This T cell receptor (beta chain) was sequenced for a study of blood T cell repertoires in COVID-19. The wider study: Samples representing acute and convalescent COVID-19 were sourced from the United States, Italy and Spain. PBMCs, B-cell-depleted T cells, or T cells were the source of the cDNA or gDNA that made up the material.

Per the authors' pipeline: By means of reference gene primer amplification, nucleated cell counts were estimated. Generated by immunoSEQ multiplex PCR, the TCRdb table keeps only in-frame clones and is missing some. The V and J calls and clone size are taken from that table; D and trimming were inferred from the DNA. The sample includes about 390,000 clones, around 87% of them seen just once. Followed longitudinally, the Seattle patients had been enrolled during active infection. The CDR3 is 12 amino acids. Trimming removed 6 bases from V and 7 bases from J, with 10 bases in between. CDR1 and CDR2 (germline): LNHDA, SQIVND (reference sequence).

V is TRBV19 and J is TRBJ1-5; a weak D match, TRBD1 (6 bases). This receptor was identified in a woman aged 55 to 70 with COVID-19, enrolled during active disease. The sequenced sample was peripheral blood. The CDR3 DNA follows: TGTGCCAGTAGCCTAGGACAGCAGCCCCAGCATTTT. Translated: CASSLGQQPQHF.